The source of this T cell receptor beta chain is a study of blood T cell repertoires in COVID-19. Across the study: In each case, the material was cDNA or gDNA derived from T cells, B-cell-depleted T cells, or PBMCs.

Per the authors' pipeline: Estimation of nucleated cell counts relied on the amplification of reference gene primers. Libraries were prepared by immunoSEQ multiplex PCR; TCRdb keeps only in-frame clonotypes and omits some of them. The D gene and trimming were derived from the DNA, and the V and J assignments and clone size from that table. In the table there are more than 150,000 clones, about 86% of which are singletons. Trimming shortened V by 2 bases and J by 6 bases, and 13 bases separated the two germline ends. CDR1 is MDHEN and CDR2 is SYDVKM in the germline V gene. There are 15 residues in the CDR3.

This TCR was recovered from a woman in her seventies with acute or convalescent COVID-19. This chain connects TRBV28 to TRBJ1-4; D call uncertain. The sequenced sample was peripheral blood. The CDR3 bases are TGTGCCAGCAGTTTAAGAGGCCCGATCCATGAAAAACTGTTTTTT. This codes for CASSLRGPIHEKLFF.